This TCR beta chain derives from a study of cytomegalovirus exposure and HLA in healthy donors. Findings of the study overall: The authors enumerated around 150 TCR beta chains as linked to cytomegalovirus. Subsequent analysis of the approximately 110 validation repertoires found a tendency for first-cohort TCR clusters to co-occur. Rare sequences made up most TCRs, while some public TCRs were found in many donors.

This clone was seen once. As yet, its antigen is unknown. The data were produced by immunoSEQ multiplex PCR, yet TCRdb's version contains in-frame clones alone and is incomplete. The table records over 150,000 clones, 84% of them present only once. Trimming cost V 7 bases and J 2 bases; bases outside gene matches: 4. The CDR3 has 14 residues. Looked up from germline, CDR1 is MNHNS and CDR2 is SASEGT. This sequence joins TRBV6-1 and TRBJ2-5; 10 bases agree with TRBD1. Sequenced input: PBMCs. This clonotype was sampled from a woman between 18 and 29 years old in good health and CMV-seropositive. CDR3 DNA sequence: TGTGCCAGCAATGACAGGGGGCGTCAAGAGACCCAGTACTTC. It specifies CASNDRGRQETQYF.